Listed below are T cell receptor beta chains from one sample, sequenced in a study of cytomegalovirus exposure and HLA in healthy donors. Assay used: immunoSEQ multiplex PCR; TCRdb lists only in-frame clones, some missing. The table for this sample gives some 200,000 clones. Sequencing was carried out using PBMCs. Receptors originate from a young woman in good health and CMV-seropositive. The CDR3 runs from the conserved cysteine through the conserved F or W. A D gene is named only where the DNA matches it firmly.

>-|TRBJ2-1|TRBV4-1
TGCGCCAGCAGCCAAGGCCATGGCGGAATTTACAATGAGCAGTTCTTC
CASSQGHGGIYNEQFF
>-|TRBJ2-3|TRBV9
TGTGCCTGCAGCGTGACCGGGACTCCAGATACGCAGTATTTT
CACSVTGTPDTQYF
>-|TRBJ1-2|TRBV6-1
TGTGCCAGCAGAATGACAGACAGCTATGGCTACACCTTC
CASRMTDSYGYTF
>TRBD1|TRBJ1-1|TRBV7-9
TGTGCCAGCAGCTTAGGGGCAGGGGGTGGTGGAACTGAAGCTTTCTTT
CASSLGAGGGGTEAFF
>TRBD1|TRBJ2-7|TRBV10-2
TGCGCCAGCAGTCACACAGGGGGCGAGTCCTACGAGCAGTACTTC
CASSHTGGESYEQYF
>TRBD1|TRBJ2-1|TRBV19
TGTGCCAGTAGACCACAGGGGGGAAATGAGCAGTTCTTC
CASRPQGGNEQFF
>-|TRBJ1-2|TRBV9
TGTGCCAGCAGCGTAGGGGCGGGGGGCTTACGTCTTCTGGGCTACACCTTC
CASSVGAGGLRLLGYTF
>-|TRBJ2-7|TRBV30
TGTGCCTGGAGTCCCGACGGGACCTACGAGCAGTACTTC
CAWSPDGTYEQYF
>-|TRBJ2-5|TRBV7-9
TGTGCCAGCAGCTCTCAAGAGACCCAGTACTTC
CASSSQETQYF
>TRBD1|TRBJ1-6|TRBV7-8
TGTGCCAGCAGAGGACAGGGTCGTTCACCCCTCCACTTT
CASRGQGRSPLHF
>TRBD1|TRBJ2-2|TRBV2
TGTGCCAGCAAGGTCACAGGGGGCTGGACCGGGGAGCTGTTTTTT
CASKVTGGWTGELFF
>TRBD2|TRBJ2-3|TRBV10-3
TGTGCCATCAGTGAGGGGACTAGCGGAGCCGTCGGCACAGATACGCAGTATTTT
CAISEGTSGAVGTDTQYF
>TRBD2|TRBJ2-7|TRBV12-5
TGTGCTAGTGCCTCGACTAGCGGGAGCTACGAGCAGTACTTC
CASASTSGSYEQYF
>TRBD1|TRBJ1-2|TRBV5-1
TGCGCCAGCAGCTTGGGACAGGGGAATTATGGCTACACCTTC
CASSLGQGNYGYTF
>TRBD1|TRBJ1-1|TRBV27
TGTGCCAGCGGGTACAGGGGCGCGAACACTGAAGCTTTCTTT
CASGYRGANTEAFF
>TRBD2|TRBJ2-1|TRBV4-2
TGTGCCAGCAGCCAATCGGCGGGGAGGGTCAATGAGCAGTTCTTC
CASSQSAGRVNEQFF
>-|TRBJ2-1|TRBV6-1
TGTGCCAGCCAGCGCAATGAGCAGTTCTTC
CASQRNEQFF
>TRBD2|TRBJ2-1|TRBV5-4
TGTGCCAGCAGCTTGGCCGAGGTGTTAGCGGGAGGTAATGAGCAGTTCTTC
CASSLAEVLAGGNEQFF
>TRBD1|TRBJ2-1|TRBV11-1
TGTGCCAGCAGCCAGCACCCCCGTCCCGGGACAGGGGGGATCAATGAGCAGTTCTTC
CASSQHPRPGTGGINEQFF
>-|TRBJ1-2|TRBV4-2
TGTGCCAGCAGCCAAGAGGCCAGGACTAACTATGGCTACACCTTC
CASSQEARTNYGYTF
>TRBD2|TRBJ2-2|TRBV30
TGTGCCTGGACCCGGGGACTAAACACCGGGGAGCTGTTTTTT
CAWTRGLNTGELFF
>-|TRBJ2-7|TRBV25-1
-
CASSVGRGSSYEQYF
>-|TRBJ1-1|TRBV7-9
TGTGCCAGCAGCTTAGCTCCGGGTTTGAACACTGAAGCTTTCTTT
CASSLAPGLNTEAFF
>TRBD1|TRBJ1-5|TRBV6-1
TGTGCCAGCATCCTGGACAGGGGTAGCAATCAGCCCCAGCATTTT
CASILDRGSNQPQHF
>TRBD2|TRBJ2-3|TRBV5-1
TGCGCCAGCAGCTTGTCCCTCGGGAGGTACAGCCCAGATACGCAGTATTTT
CASSLSLGRYSPDTQYF
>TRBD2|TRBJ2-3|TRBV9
TGTGCCAGCAGCGTAGCTGTCGGGGGGGCCGCAGATACGCAGTATTTT
CASSVAVGGAADTQYF
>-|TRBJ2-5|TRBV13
TGTGCCAGCAGTACCAGGGTTAGGGAGACCCAGTACTTC
CASSTRVRETQYF
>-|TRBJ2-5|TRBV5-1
TGCGCCAGCAGGATGGAGGAGACCCAGTACTTC
CASRMEETQYF
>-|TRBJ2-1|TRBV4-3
TGCGCCAGCAGCCAAGTAAGTTTCAGGGGCAATGAGCAGTTCTTC
CASSQVSFRGNEQFF
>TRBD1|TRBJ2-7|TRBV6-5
TGTGCCAGCACCCCAAGGGACAGGGGTGCCGAGCAGTACTTC
CASTPRDRGAEQYF
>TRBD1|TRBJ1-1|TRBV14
TGTGCCAGCAGCCATACAGGGGGTAGGTCTGAAGCTTTCTTT
CASSHTGGRSEAFF
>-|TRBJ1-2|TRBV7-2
TGTGCCAGCAGGCTACAGGACAGACGATATGGCTACACCTTC
CASRLQDRRYGYTF
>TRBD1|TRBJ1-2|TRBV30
TGTGCCTGGAAGGGGACAGGGAAAATCGACTATCGCTACACCTTC
CAWKGTGKIDYRYTF
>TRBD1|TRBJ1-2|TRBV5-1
TGCGCCAGCAGCTTGGGGGGGGACAGGCGGTCCTATGGCTACACCTTC
CASSLGGDRRSYGYTF
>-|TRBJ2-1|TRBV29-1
TGCAGCGTTGAAGATGGAGGGGTCAATGAGCAGTTCTTC
CSVEDGGVNEQFF
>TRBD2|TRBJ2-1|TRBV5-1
TGCGCCAGCAGCTCCAACGGGACTAGCGGGGGGGTCTTCTACAATGAGCAGTTCTTC
CASSSNGTSGGVFYNEQFF
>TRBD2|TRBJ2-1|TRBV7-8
TGTGCCAGCAGCTCACCGGGACTAGCGGGAGGGAGAACCTACAATGAGCAGTTCTTC
CASSSPGLAGGRTYNEQFF
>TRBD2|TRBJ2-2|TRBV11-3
TGTGCCAGCCTTGGACTAGCAAGGACCGGGGAGCTGTTTTTT
CASLGLARTGELFF
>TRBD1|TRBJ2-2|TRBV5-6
TGTGCCAGCACCAGGGGGACCACCGGGGAGCTGTTTTTT
CASTRGTTGELFF
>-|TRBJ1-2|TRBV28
TGTGCCAGCAGTTTCGTATCGGATAGAAGGAGATATAACTATGGCTACACCTTC
CASSFVSDRRRYNYGYTF
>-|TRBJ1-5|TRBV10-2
TGCGCCAGCAGTGAGTCCTATTTTCAGCCCCAGCATTTT
CASSESYFQPQHF